One and the same sample provided the 26 T cell receptor beta chains below, sequenced in a study of OX40 agonist ivuxolimab in advanced cancers. Profiling relied on immunoSEQ multiplex PCR, and the TCRdb table lists in-frame clones only, not all of them. The table has 65,000 to 85,000 clones, around 87% seen once; the top ten hold under 3%. The sequencing here drew on CD4+ or CD8+ T cells sorted from blood, taken in a trial of the OX40 agonist ivuxolimab. The receptors shown here come from an adult with an advanced solid tumor such as melanoma, head and neck, liver or kidney cancer.

This clone occurred once. The V gene is TRBV5-4, the J gene TRBJ2-7; no firm D call. This CDR3 spans 14 amino acids. CDR1 is SGHNT and CDR2 is YYREEE in the germline V gene (reference sequence). Deletions cut 0 bases from V and 0 bases from J, with 7 bases between. The CDR3 protein is CASSLVGTSYEQYF. The CDR3 DNA sequence: TGTGCCAGCAGCTTGGTAGGAACCTCCTACGAGCAGTACTTC. Filled out from reference TRBV5-4 and TRBJ2-7, the complete variable domain reads ETGVTQSPTHLIKTRGQQVTLRCSSQSGHNTVSWYQQALGQGPQFIFQYYREEENGRGNFPPRFSGLQFPNYSSELNVNALELDDSALYLCASSLVGTSYEQYFGPGTRLTVT.

The rearrangement joins TRBV19 to TRBJ2-3, with D uncertain. CDR1 is LNHDA and CDR2 is SQIVND in the germline V gene (reference sequence). The CDR3 covers 16 residues. Trimming cost V 1 base and J 0 bases, with 11 bases left between them. CDR3 residues: CASSIAAGISTDTQYF. As DNA, the CDR3 is TGTGCCAGTAGTATAGCGGCAGGCATCAGCACAGATACGCAGTATTTT.

The genes are TRBV30 and TRBJ1-5; 9 positions agree with TRBD1. Germline trimming cut 0 bases from V and 5 bases from J; bases unmatched to any gene: 2. The CDR3 covers 14 residues. Germline CDR1 is GTSNPN and CDR2 is SVGIG (reference sequence). CDR3 residues: CAWSVGTGYQPQHF. The CDR3 coding sequence is TGTGCCTGGAGTGTGGGGACAGGGTATCAGCCCCAGCATTTT.

This clone was counted a single time. The chain couples TRBV2 to TRBJ2-7; D possibly corresponds to TRBD1 (6 bases). Trimming took off 5 bases at V and 3 bases at J, with 8 bases between the two ends. Germline loops: CDR1 SNHLY, CDR2 FYNNEI. The CDR3 is made up of 12 amino acids. CDR3 nucleotide sequence: TGTGCCAGCAGTCTACAGGGCTACGAGCAGTACGTC. Its translation is CASSLQGYEQYV.

The chain carries TRBV6-6 and TRBJ1-1, with D uncertain. CDR3 length equals 14 residues. The V and J ends lost 2 bases and 7 bases respectively, with 14 bases between them. Germline V gene lookup returns CDR1 MNHNY and CDR2 SVGAGI (reference sequence). CDR3: CASSYGLGPGEAFF. The CDR3 DNA follows: TGTGCCAGCAGTTACGGCTTGGGCCCGGGTGAAGCTTTCTTT.

The chain combines TRBV7-3 with TRBJ1-3; D gene unclear. Trimming took 5 bases from V and 4 from J, leaving 18 bases between them. The CDR3 sequence is 16 residues long. Looked up from germline, CDR1 is SGHTA and CDR2 is FQGTGA. Written as DNA, the CDR3 is TGTGCCAGCAGCCCGGGAGGCCTCCAAGCGGGAAACACCATATATTTT. Encoded protein: CASSPGGLQAGNTIYF.

The chain uses TRBV19 and TRBJ2-2; D gene unclear. Germline lookup yields CDR1 LNHDA and CDR2 SQIVND (reference sequence). Trimming cost V 3 bases and J 8 bases, with 7 bases left between them. The length of the CDR3 is 12 residues. In DNA form, the CDR3 reads TGTGCCAGTAGTATTACGGAAGGGGAGCTGTTTTTT. It yields the protein CASSITEGELFF.

The chain uses TRBV7-2 and TRBJ2-1, with D possibly matching TRBD2 (7 bases). The CDR3 spans 13 residues. The germline V gene encodes CDR1 SGHTA and CDR2 FQGNSA. Trimming removed 10 bases at V and 7 bases at J, with 17 bases between. CDR3 sequence: CAISGGARNEQFF. The DNA for the CDR3 is TGTGCCATATCTGGGGGGGCTCGGAATGAGCAGTTCTTC.

The chain recombines TRBV19 with TRBJ1-2, with 9 bases lining up with TRBD1. Germline values: CDR1 LNHDA, CDR2 SQIVND (reference sequence). The CDR3 consists of 12 residues. V lost 9 bases, J lost 5 bases, and 4 bases stayed unmatched. The CDR3 nucleotides are TGTGCCAGCACCGACAGGGGGTATGGCTACACCTTC. It translates to CASTDRGYGYTF.

This chain joins TRBV5-5 and TRBJ2-4; 8 bases map to TRBD1. Germline V gene data show CDR1 as SGHKS and CDR2 as YYEKEE (reference sequence). The J segment lost 1 base and the V segment lost 4 bases, leaving 16 bases of the junction unmatched. The CDR3 totals 19 residues. CDR3 in DNA: TGTGCCAGCAGCCCAGGACCGGACAGGGTGGCTGTTGCCAAAAACATTCAGTACTTC. It encodes CASSPGPDRVAVAKNIQYF.

This sequence joins TRBV7-9 and TRBJ2-7; TRBD1 is a possible D gene (6 bases). Trimming stripped 1 base from V and 2 bases from J, with 9 bases between. The CDR3 is 14 residues long. The germline V gene encodes CDR1 SEHNR and CDR2 FQNEAQ (reference sequence). CDR3: CASSLVGGAYEQYV. DNA for the CDR3: TGTGCCAGCAGCTTAGTAGGGGGTGCCTACGAGCAGTACGTC.

This chain uses TRBV7-2 with TRBJ2-5, with TRBD2 identical over 9 bases. CDR1 is SGHTA and CDR2 is FQGNSA in the germline V gene. The CDR3 totals 15 residues. The J segment lost 2 bases and the V segment lost 2 bases, leaving 3 bases of the junction unmatched. The CDR3 DNA is TGTGCCAGCAGCTTAAGGCTAGCGGGGCAAGAGACCCAGTACTTC. Encoded protein: CASSLRLAGQETQYF.

This sequence joins TRBV6-5 and TRBJ2-1; D perhaps matches TRBD2 (6 bases). CDR1 and CDR2 from the germline V gene are MNHEY and SVGAGI. CDR3 length equals 11 residues. Trimming pared 8 bases from V and 8 bases from J, leaving 10 bases between. CDR3 region: CASRRRDEQFF. DNA of the CDR3: TGTGCCAGCCGAAGGAGGGATGAGCAGTTCTTC.

This clone was picked up a small number of times. This chain uses TRBV7-2 with TRBJ1-6; possible D gene TRBD1, 5 bases. Germline CDR1 SGHTA, CDR2 FQGNSA. The CDR3 is 15 amino acids. V was trimmed by 2 bases and J by 10 bases, leaving 15 bases between them. CDR3 sequence (DNA): TGTGCCAGCAGCTTACAGGGACCTATGAGCTCACCCCTCCACTTT. Translating it yields CASSLQGPMSSPLHF.

This chain connects TRBV2 to TRBJ2-2; a weak D match, TRBD1 (6 bases). CDR1 is SNHLY and CDR2 is FYNNEI in the germline V gene. Trimming stripped 1 base from V and 4 bases from J, with 13 bases between. The CDR3 loop spans 16 amino acids. In DNA, the CDR3 is TGTGCCAGCAGTGAAGGTTGGACAGAGTCCACCGGGGAGCTGTTTTTT. Translating it yields CASSEGWTESTGELFF.

The chain couples TRBV4-1 to TRBJ1-2, with TRBD1 matching 10 bases. From germline, CDR1 is MGHRA and CDR2 YSYEKL. V shed 0 bases and J 3 bases; nucleotides not matched to a gene: 7. The CDR3 runs 17 residues. CDR3 in DNA: TGCGCCAGCAGCCAAGATTTGCGGACAGGGGGGGACTATGGCTACACCTTC. Amino acid sequence: CASSQDLRTGGDYGYTF.

This chain connects TRBV7-2 to TRBJ1-4, with D possibly being TRBD1 (6 bases). The V end lost 5 bases, the J end lost 5 bases, and 15 bases lay between the germline ends. The CDR3 is made up of 15 amino acids. Germline loops: CDR1 SGHTA, CDR2 FQGNSA. The CDR3 DNA is TGTGCCAGCAGCCCCCTACAGGGCCTAAATGAAAAACTGTTTTTT. It encodes CASSPLQGLNEKLFF.

V is TRBV19 and J is TRBJ2-3; the D gene is possibly TRBD1 (6 bases). This CDR3 is built from 14 residues. Trimming shortened V by 6 bases and J by 0 bases, and 10 bases separated the two germline ends. CDR1 is LNHDA and CDR2 is SQIVND in the germline V gene (reference sequence). The CDR3 DNA reads as TGTGCCAGTAGACTGACAGGCAGCACAGATACGCAGTATTTT. Translation gives CASRLTGSTDTQYF.

V usage is TRBV19 and J usage is TRBJ1-4; no firm D call. This CDR3 has 12 residues. V was pared by 2 bases and J by 8 bases, with 6 bases between. Germline assignment: CDR1 LNHDA and CDR2 SQIVND (reference sequence). This CDR3 reads CASSIPPEKLFF. The CDR3, as DNA: TGTGCCAGTAGTATACCGCCGGAAAAACTGTTTTTT.

The chain links TRBV7-9 to TRBJ1-1; D is possibly TRBD1 (5 bases). The CDR3 runs to 14 residues. V was shortened by 3 bases and J by 5 bases, with 13 bases between the two germline ends. Germline CDR1 and CDR2: SEHNR and FQNEAQ (reference sequence). The CDR3 protein is CASSFQGSRTEAFF. In nucleotides, the CDR3 is TGTGCCAGCAGCTTTCAGGGATCTCGGACTGAAGCTTTCTTT. Looking up the rest from reference TRBV7-9 and TRBJ1-1 gives the full variable domain: DTGVSQNPRHKITKRGQNVTFRCDPISEHNRLYWYRQTLGQGPEFLTYFQNEAQLEKSRLLSDRFSAERPKGSFSTLEIQRTEQGDSAMYLCASSFQGSRTEAFFGQGTRLTVV.

The chain couples TRBV6-5 to TRBJ1-1; no firm D call. Trimming took 1 base from V and 4 from J, leaving 13 bases between them. Germline V gene sequence: CDR1 MNHEY, CDR2 SVGAGI. CDR3 size: 15 residues. This CDR3 reads CASSYFGSSRTEAFF. CDR3 coding DNA: TGTGCCAGCAGTTACTTTGGCTCCTCGCGCACTGAAGCTTTCTTT.

This rearrangement joins TRBV28 to TRBJ1-6, with a weak D call TRBD1 (6 bases). Germline CDR1 is MDHEN and CDR2 is SYDVKM. V lost 6 bases and J 6 bases, leaving 12 bases between the germline ends. The CDR3 loop spans 14 amino acids. CDR3 residues: CASRRGGSNSPLHF. CDR3 sequence (DNA): TGTGCCAGCAGGAGAGGGGGAAGTAATTCACCCCTCCACTTT.

This sequence joins TRBV6-5 and TRBJ1-1, with D possibly TRBD1 on 5 matching bases. V was shortened by 2 bases and J by 3 bases, with 10 bases between the two germline ends. The CDR3 spans 14 residues. Germline CDR1 MNHEY, CDR2 SVGAGI. CDR3 nucleotide sequence: TGTGCCAGCAGTTACGCGCCAGGGTACACTGAAGCTTTCTTT. Protein: CASSYAPGYTEAFF.

The chain links TRBV5-1 to TRBJ1-6, with no clear D. Germline CDR1 and CDR2: SGHRS and YFSETQ. The CDR3 covers 14 residues. The V gene lost 2 bases and the J gene lost 4 bases, with 7 bases spanning the gap. The CDR3 is CASSLQSYNSPLHF. CDR3 coding DNA: TGCGCCAGCAGCTTACAGTCGTATAATTCACCCCTCCACTTT.

The CDR3: CAATGPDTQYF. CDR3 nucleotides: TGTGCCGCAACGGGGCCAGATACGCAGTATTTT. The rearrangement uses TRBV6-5 and TRBJ2-3; the D call may be TRBD1 or TRBD2 (5 bases each). The CDR3 totals 11 residues. The V gene lost 11 bases and the J gene lost 4 bases, with 10 bases spanning the gap. CDR1 MNHEY and CDR2 SVGAGI come from the germline V gene.

J is TRBJ2-1 and V is TRBV9, with 9 bases aligning to TRBD2. The CDR3 has 20 amino acids. V was pared by 4 bases and J by 2 bases, with 19 bases of the junction left unmatched. CDR1 is SGDLS, CDR2 YYNGEE, per germline. The CDR3 protein is CASSPRGGGVGARAYNEQFF. In nucleotides, the CDR3 is TGTGCCAGCAGCCCGCGGGGGGGAGGTGTTGGGGCAAGGGCCTACAATGAGCAGTTCTTC.